Shown below are 2 T cell receptor beta chains from a single sample sequenced in a study of T cell changes during pregnancy in multiple sclerosis. Some clones are missing from TCRdb's copy, which holds only in-frame ones; the method was immunoSEQ multiplex PCR. Seen here are 75,000 to 95,000 clones, around 90% observed once, and the top ten hold roughly 0.91%. The sample was peripheral blood, taken before pregnancy. These receptors originate from a female donor with multiple sclerosis, enrolled in a pregnancy study.

The chain has TRBV9 and TRBJ1-3; D unresolved. There are 16 residues in the CDR3. The V gene lost 3 bases and the J gene lost 0 bases, with 13 bases spanning the gap. Germline CDR1 reads SGDLS; CDR2 reads YYNGEE. For the CDR3, the DNA is TGTGCCAGCAGCGCCCAACTTCCGAGCTCTGGAAACACCATATATTTT. It translates to CASSAQLPSSGNTIYF.

Here the CDR3 DNA reads TGTGCCAGCAGCTTGGCTGTGACAGGAGGCTACGAGCAGTACTTC. The encoded protein is CASSLAVTGGYEQYF. The rearrangement joins TRBV5-5 to TRBJ2-7, with a weak D call TRBD1 (6 bases). This CDR3 comprises 15 residues. Trimming left V 0 bases short and J 3 bases short, with 13 bases between. CDR1 and CDR2 (germline): SGHKS, YYEKEE (reference sequence). Complete variable domain (other parts from reference TRBV5-5 and TRBJ2-7): DAGVTQSPTHLIKTRGQQVTLRCSPISGHKSVSWYQQVLGQGPQFIFQYYEKEERGRGNFPDRFSARQFPNYSSELNVNALLLGDSALYLCASSLAVTGGYEQYFGPGTRLTVT.